The clone carrying this TCR beta chain was seen ten or more times. The sample comes from a study of T cell responses to AZD1222 COVID-19 vaccine. The CDR3 spans 14 residues. In germline, CDR1 is MNHNS, CDR2 SASEGT. Deletions cut 2 bases from V and 3 bases from J, with 11 bases between. Profiling relied on immunoSEQ multiplex PCR, and the TCRdb table lists in-frame clones only, not all of them. The sample comprises about 200,000 clones, about 93% of which are singletons, and about 1% rests with the top ten. The starting material was peripheral blood, obtained on day 0 of MenACWY control vaccination. The TCR originated in an adult in good health. V and J are TRBV6-1 and TRBJ2-7; D is uncertain. The CDR3 region has the DNA TGTGCCAGCAGTGAATCCCCACGTAGCTACGAGCAGTACTTC. This gives the protein CASSESPRSYEQYF.